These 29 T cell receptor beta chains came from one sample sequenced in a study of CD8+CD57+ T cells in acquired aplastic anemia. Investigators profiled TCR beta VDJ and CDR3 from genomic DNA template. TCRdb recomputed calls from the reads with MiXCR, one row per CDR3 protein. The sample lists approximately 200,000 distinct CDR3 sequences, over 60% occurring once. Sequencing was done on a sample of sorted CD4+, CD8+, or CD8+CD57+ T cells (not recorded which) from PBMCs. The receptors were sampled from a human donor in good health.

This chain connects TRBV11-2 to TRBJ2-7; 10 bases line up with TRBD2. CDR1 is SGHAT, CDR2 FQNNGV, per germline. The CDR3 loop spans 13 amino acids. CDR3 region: CATRTAGGYEQYF. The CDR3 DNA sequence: TGTGCTACCAGGACAGCGGGAGGGTACGAGCAGTACTTC. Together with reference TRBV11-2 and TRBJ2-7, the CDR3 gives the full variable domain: EAGVAQSPRYKIIEKRQSVAFWCNPISGHATLYWYQQILGQGPKLLIQFQNNGVVDDSQLPKDRFSAERLKGVDSTLKIQPAKLEDSAVYLCATRTAGGYEQYFGPGTRLTVT.

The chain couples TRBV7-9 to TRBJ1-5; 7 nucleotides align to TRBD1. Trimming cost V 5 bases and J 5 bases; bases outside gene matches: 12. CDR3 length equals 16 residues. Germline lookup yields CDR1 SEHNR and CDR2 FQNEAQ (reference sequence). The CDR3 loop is CASSPRDRGIHQPQHF. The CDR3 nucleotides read TGTGCCAGCAGCCCACGGGACAGAGGGATCCATCAGCCCCAGCATTTT.

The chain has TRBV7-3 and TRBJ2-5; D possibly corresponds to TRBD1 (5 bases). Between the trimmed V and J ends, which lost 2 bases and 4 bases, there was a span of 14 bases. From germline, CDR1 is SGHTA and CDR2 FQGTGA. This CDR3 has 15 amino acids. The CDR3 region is CASSLGLDRPETQYF. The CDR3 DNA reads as TGTGCCAGCAGCTTAGGTCTAGACAGACCAGAGACCCAGTACTTC.

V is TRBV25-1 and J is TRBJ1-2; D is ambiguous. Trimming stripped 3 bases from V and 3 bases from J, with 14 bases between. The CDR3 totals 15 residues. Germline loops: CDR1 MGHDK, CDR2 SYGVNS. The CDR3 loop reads CASSDDYPTDYGYTF. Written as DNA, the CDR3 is TGTGCCAGCAGTGATGATTACCCTACGGACTATGGCTACACCTTC.

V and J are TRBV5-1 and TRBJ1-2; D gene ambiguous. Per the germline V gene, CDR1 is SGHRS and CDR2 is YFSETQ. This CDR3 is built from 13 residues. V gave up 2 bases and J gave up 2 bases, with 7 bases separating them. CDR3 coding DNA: TGCGCCAGCAGCTTCCAGGAAAACTATGGCTACACCTTC. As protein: CASSFQENYGYTF.

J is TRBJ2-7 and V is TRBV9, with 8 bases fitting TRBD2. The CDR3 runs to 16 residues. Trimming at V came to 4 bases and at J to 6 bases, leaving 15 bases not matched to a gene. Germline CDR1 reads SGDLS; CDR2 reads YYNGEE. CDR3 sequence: CASSPTAGGTAGEQYF. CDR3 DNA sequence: TGTGCCAGCAGCCCCACCGCGGGGGGTACCGCTGGCGAGCAGTACTTC.

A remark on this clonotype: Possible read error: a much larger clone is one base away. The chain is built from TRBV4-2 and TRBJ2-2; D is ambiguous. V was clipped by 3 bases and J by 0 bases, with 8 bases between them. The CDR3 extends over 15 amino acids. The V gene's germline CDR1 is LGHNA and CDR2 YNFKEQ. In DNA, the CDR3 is TGTGCCAGCAGCCATGAGTCCGCGAACACCGGGGAGCTGTTTTTT. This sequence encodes CASSHESANTGELFF.

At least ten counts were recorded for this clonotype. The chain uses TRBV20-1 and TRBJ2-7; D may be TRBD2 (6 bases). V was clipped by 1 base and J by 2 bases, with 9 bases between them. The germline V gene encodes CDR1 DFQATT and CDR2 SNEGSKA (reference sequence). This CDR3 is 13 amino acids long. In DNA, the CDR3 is TGCAGTGCTAGAGTGGGCGGGACCTACGAGCAGTACTTC. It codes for CSARVGGTYEQYF.

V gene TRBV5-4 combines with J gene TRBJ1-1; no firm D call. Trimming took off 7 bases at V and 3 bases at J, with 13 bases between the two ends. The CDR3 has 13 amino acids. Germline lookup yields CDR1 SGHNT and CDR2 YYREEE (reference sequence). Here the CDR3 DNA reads TGTGCCAGCCAAGAGGCTAGTTACACTGAAGCTTTCTTT. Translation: CASQEASYTEAFF.

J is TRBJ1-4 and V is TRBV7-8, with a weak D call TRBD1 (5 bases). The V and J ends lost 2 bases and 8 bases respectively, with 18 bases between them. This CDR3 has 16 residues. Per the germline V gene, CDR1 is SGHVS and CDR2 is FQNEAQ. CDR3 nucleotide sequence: TGTGCCAGCAGCTTAAATCGCGGGGCGACGGGGGAAAAACTGTTTTTT. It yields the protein CASSLNRGATGEKLFF.

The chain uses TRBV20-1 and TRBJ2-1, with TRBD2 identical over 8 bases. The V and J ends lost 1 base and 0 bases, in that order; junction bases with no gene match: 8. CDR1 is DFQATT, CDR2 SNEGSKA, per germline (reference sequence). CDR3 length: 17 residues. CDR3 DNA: TGCAGTGCTAGAGGAATAGCGGGACGGAGCTCCTACAATGAGCAGTTCTTC. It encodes CSARGIAGRSSYNEQFF.

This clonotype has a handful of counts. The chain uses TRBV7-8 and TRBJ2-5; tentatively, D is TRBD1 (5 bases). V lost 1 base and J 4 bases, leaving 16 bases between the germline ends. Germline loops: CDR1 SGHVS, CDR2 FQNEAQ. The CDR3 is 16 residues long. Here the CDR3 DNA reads TGTGCCAGCAGCTTAGGGTCGACAGCCTCTAGAGAGACCCAGTACTTC. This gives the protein CASSLGSTASRETQYF.

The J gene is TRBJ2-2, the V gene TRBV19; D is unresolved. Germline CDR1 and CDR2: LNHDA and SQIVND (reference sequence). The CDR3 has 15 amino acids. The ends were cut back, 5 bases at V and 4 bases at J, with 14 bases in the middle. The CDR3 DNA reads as TGTGCCAGTAGTCATCCAGGATCCGGCACCGGGGAGCTGTTTTTT. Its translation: CASSHPGSGTGELFF. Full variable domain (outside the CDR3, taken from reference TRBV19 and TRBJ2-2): DGGITQSPKYLFRKEGQNVTLSCEQNLNHDAMYWYRQDPGQGLRLIYYSQIVNDFQKGDIAEGYSVSREKKESFPLTVTSAQKNPTAFYLCASSHPGSGTGELFFGEGSRLTVL.

The CDR3 loop reads CASSLGGSAEAFF. CDR3 in DNA: TGTGCCAGCAGCTTAGGGGGTTCCGCTGAAGCTTTCTTT. The chain has TRBV7-9 and TRBJ1-1; D is uncertain. V was clipped by 1 base and J by 6 bases, with 9 bases between them. The CDR3 extends over 13 amino acids. CDR1 and CDR2 (germline): SEHNR, FQNEAQ (reference sequence).

CDR3 sequence (DNA): TGTGCCAGCAGTGAATTCGCAGGGGCTGGTTCACCCCTCCACTTT. Its translation is CASSEFAGAGSPLHF. The V and J genes are TRBV25-1 and TRBJ1-6, with D possibly being TRBD1 (6 bases). The CDR3 spans 15 residues. The ends were cut back, 1 base at V and 9 bases at J, with 13 bases in the middle. The germline CDR1 and CDR2 sequences are MGHDK and SYGVNS.

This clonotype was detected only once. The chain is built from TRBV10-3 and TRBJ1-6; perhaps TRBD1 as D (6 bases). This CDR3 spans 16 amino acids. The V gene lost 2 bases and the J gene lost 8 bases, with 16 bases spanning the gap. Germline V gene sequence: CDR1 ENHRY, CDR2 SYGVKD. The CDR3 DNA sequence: TGTGCCATCAGTGAGGGACAGCTTCCAGGAGATTCACCCCTCCACTTT. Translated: CAISEGQLPGDSPLHF.

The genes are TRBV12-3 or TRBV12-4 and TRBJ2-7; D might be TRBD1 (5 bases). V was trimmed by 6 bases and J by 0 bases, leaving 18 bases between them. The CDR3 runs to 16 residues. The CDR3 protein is CASSYPETASSYEQYF. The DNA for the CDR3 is TGTGCCAGCAGCTACCCCGAGACAGCATCCTCCTACGAGCAGTACTTC.

CDR3 sequence (DNA): TGTGCCAGCAGCGTGACAGGGGTGAACACTGAAGCTTTCTTT. This gives the protein CASSVTGVNTEAFF. The chain links TRBV5-6 to TRBJ1-1; 8 bases line up with TRBD1. Germline loops: CDR1 SGHDT, CDR2 YYEEEE. V dropped 4 bases and J dropped 0; count of bases not matched to a gene: 2. This CDR3 spans 14 amino acids.

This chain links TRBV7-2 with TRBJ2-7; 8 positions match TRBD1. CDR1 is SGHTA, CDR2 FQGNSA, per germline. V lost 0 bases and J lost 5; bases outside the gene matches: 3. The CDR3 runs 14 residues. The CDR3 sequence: CASSLARGHHEQYF. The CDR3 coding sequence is TGTGCCAGCAGCTTAGCCAGGGGGCACCACGAGCAGTACTTC.

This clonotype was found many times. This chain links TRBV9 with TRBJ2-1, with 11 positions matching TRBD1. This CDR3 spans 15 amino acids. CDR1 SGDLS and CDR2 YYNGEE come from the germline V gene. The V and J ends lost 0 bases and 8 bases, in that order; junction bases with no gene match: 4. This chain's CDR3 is CASSVEGQGGDEQFF. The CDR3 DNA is TGTGCCAGCAGCGTAGAGGGACAGGGGGGGGATGAGCAGTTCTTC.

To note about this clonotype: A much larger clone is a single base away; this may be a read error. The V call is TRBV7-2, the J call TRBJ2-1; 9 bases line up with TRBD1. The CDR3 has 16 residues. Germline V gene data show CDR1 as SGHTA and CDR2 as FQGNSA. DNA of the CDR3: TGTGCCAGCAGCTTTAACAGGGGGCGTTATTACAATGGGCAGTTCTTC. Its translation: CASSFNRGRYYNGQFF. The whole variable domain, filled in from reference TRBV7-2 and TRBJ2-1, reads GAGVSQSPSNKVTEKGKDVELRCDPISGHTALYWYRQSLGQGLEFLIYFQGNSAPDKSGLPSDRFSAERTGGSVSTLTIQRTQQEDSAVYLCASSFNRGRYYNGQFFGPGTRLTVL.

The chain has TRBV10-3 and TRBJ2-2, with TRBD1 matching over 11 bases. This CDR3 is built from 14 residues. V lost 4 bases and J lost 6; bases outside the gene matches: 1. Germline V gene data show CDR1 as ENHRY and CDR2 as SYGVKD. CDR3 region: CAISGTGGAGELFF. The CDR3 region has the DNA TGTGCCATCAGTGGGACAGGGGGCGCCGGGGAGCTGTTTTTT.

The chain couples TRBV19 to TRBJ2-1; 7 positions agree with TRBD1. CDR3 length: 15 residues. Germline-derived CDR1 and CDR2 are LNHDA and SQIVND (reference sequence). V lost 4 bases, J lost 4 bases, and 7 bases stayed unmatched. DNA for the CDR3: TGTGCCAGTAGTACGGGACAGAACCTTTACAATGAGCAGTTCTTC. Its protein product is CASSTGQNLYNEQFF.

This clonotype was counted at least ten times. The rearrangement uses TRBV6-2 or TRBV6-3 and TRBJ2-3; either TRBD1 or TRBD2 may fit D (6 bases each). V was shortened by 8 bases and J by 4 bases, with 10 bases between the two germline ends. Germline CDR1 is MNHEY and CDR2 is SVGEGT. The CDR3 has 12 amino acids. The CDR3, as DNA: TGTGCCAGCGAGGGGGGCCCAGATACGCAGTATTTT. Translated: CASEGGPDTQYF.

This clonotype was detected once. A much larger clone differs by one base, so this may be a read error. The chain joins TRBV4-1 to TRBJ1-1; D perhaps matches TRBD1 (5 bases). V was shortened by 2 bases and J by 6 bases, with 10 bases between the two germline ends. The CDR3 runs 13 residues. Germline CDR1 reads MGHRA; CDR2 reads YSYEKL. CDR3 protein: CASSQNPGAEAFF. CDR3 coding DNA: TGCGCCAGCAGCCAAAATCCGGGGGCTGAAGCTTTCTTT.

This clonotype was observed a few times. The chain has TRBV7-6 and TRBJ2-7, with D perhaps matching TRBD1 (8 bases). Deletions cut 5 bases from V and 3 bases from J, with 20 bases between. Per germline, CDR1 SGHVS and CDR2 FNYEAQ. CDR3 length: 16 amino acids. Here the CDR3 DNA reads TGTGCCAGCAGCCCATTCGGGGAGGGACAGGACTACGAGCAGTACTTC. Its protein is CASSPFGEGQDYEQYF. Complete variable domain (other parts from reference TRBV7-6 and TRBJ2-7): GAGVSQSPRYKVTKRGQDVALRCDPISGHVSLYWYRQALGQGPEFLTYFNYEAQQDKSGLPNDRFSAERPEGSISTLTIQRTEQRDSAMYRCASSPFGEGQDYEQYFGPGTRLTVT.

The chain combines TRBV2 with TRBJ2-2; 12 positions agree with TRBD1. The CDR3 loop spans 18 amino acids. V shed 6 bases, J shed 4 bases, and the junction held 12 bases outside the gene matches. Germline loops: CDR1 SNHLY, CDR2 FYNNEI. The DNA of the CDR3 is TGTGCCAGCAGCCCCTCCGGGACAGGGGGCTTGAGCACCGGGGAGCTGTTTTTT. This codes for CASSPSGTGGLSTGELFF.

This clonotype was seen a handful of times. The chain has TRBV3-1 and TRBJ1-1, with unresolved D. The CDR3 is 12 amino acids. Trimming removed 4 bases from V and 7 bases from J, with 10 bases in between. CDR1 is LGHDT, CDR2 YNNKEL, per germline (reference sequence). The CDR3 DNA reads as TGTGCCAGCAGCCCTCCAGGACGTGAAGCTTTCTTT. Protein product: CASSPPGREAFF.

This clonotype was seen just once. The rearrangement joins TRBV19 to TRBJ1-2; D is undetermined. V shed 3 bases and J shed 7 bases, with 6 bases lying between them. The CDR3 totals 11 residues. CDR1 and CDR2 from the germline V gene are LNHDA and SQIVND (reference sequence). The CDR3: CASSMARGYTF. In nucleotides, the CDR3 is TGTGCCAGTAGTATGGCTCGTGGCTACACCTTC.